These 23 T cell receptor beta chains were sequenced from one sample in a study of blood T cell repertoires in COVID-19. TCRdb keeps only in-frame clones here, not all; method: immunoSEQ multiplex PCR. The sample records about 180,000 clones, roughly 80% being singletons. Sequenced sample: PBMCs or T cells enriched from blood (not recorded which). The receptors here all came from a woman between 45 and 60 years old who had recovered from COVID-19.

This clone was found a few times. The V and J genes are TRBV12-3 or TRBV12-4 and TRBJ2-1; D not resolved. Trimming took 6 bases from V and 7 from J, leaving 10 bases between them. The CDR3 totals 12 residues. The CDR3 here is CASRNILNEQFF. CDR3 nucleotide sequence: TGTGCCAGCAGAAACATATTGAATGAGCAGTTCTTC.

The chain is built from TRBV14 and TRBJ2-2; D gene unclear. Germline loops: CDR1 SGHDN, CDR2 FVKESK. V was pared by 0 bases and J by 2 bases, with 4 bases between. The CDR3 is 14 amino acids. CDR3 DNA: TGTGCCAGCAGCCAAGACAGTAACACCGGGGAGCTGTTTTTT. Protein product: CASSQDSNTGELFF.

This clone was counted at least ten times. The V gene is TRBV2, the J gene TRBJ2-1; no reliable D call. The V and J ends lost 3 bases and 9 bases respectively, with 12 bases between them. Per germline, CDR1 SNHLY and CDR2 FYNNEI. The CDR3 length is 13 residues. The CDR3 sequence is CASSDEDDFEQFF. Here the CDR3 DNA reads TGTGCCAGCAGTGACGAGGATGACTTTGAGCAGTTCTTC.

This chain connects TRBV7-2 to TRBJ2-5, with D possibly matching TRBD2 (5 bases). CDR3 length: 15 residues. V dropped 4 bases and J dropped 3 bases, with 15 bases sitting between them. Germline loops: CDR1 SGHTA, CDR2 FQGNSA. CDR3 nucleotide sequence: TGTGCCAGCAGCTGGTCTGGAGCGGTCGAAGAGACCCAGTACTTC. As protein: CASSWSGAVEETQYF.

This clone is deemed medium-sized (0.01 to 0.1%). The rearrangement links TRBV4-1 to TRBJ2-4; 9 bases are shared with TRBD1. The trim removed 3 bases at V and 6 bases at J, leaving 3 bases unmatched. Per germline, CDR1 MGHRA and CDR2 YSYEKL. The CDR3 spans 14 residues. DNA of the CDR3: TGCGCCAGCAGCCACCCGGGACAGGGAAACATTCAGTACTTC. Translated, it gives CASSHPGQGNIQYF.

CDR3 sequence reads: CASSQVGDTGELFF. DNA for the CDR3: TGTGCCAGCAGCCAAGTCGGAGACACCGGGGAGCTGTTTTTT. The chain recombines TRBV3-1 (or the pseudogene TRBV3-2) with TRBJ2-2; D call uncertain. Germline V gene lookup returns CDR1 LGHDT and CDR2 YNNKEL (reference sequence). The V gene lost 1 base and the J gene lost 3 bases, with 6 bases spanning the gap. CDR3 length: 14 residues.

The rearrangement links TRBV5-4 to TRBJ2-4; 7 positions agree with TRBD2. This CDR3 comprises 13 residues. Germline V gene sequence: CDR1 SGHNT, CDR2 YYREEE (reference sequence). V lost 4 bases, J lost 13 bases, and 11 bases stayed unmatched. The CDR3 bases are TGTGCCAGCAGCCCCCCTGGGGGGGGAGACCAGTACTTC. Translated, it gives CASSPPGGGDQYF.

This chain uses TRBV28 with TRBJ2-2; TRBD2 agrees at 9 bases. The CDR3 totals 15 residues. V shed 6 bases, J shed 7 bases, and the junction held 9 bases outside the gene matches. Looked up from germline, CDR1 is MDHEN and CDR2 is SYDVKM. The CDR3 region is CASSPTSGFSGELFF. The CDR3 DNA reads TGTGCCAGCAGCCCCACTAGCGGGTTCAGCGGGGAGCTGTTTTTT.

This clone was observed a handful of times. Other DNA sequences from this sample encode an identical CDR3 as well. The V call is TRBV9, the J call TRBJ2-7; 11 nucleotides line up with TRBD2. The CDR3 is 14 residues long. Germline lookup yields CDR1 SGDLS and CDR2 YYNGEE. J lost 3 bases, V lost 3 bases, and 2 bases had no gene match. CDR3 sequence reads: CASSAGLADYEQYF. The DNA of the CDR3 is TGTGCCAGCAGCGCGGGACTAGCGGACTACGAGCAGTACTTC.

This clone has just a few counts. V usage is TRBV12-5 and J usage is TRBJ2-7, with TRBD1 matching 7 bases. The length of the CDR3 is 13 residues. Germline-derived CDR1 and CDR2 are LGHNT and FRNRAP. After removal of 4 bases from V and 6 bases from J, the junction contained 6 bases not matched to a gene. For the CDR3, the DNA is TGTGCTAGTGGTTCTTGGACAGGCCGCGAGCAGTACTTC. This translates into CASGSWTGREQYF.

The chain links TRBV5-6 to TRBJ2-1, with TRBD2 matching 10 bases. The junction had 6 bases not matched to a gene; V was cut back by 0 bases and J by 0 bases. Germline V CDR1 and CDR2: SGHDT, YYEEEE. This CDR3 has 18 amino acids. The CDR3: CASSLGSGRFSSYNEQFF. The CDR3 DNA follows: TGTGCCAGCAGCTTGGGTAGCGGGAGGTTTAGCTCCTACAATGAGCAGTTCTTC.

The gene calls are TRBV3-1 (or the pseudogene TRBV3-2) and TRBJ1-5, with a weak D call TRBD1 (5 bases). Trimming shortened V by 3 bases and J by 7 bases, and 7 bases separated the two germline ends. The CDR3 runs to 12 residues. The germline CDR1 and CDR2 sequences are LGHDT and YNNKEL (reference sequence). CDR3 DNA: TGTGCCAGCAGCCAGGGGCAGCAGCCCCAGCATTTT. Its translation is CASSQGQQPQHF.

This clone was detected a few times. The J gene is TRBJ2-1, the V gene TRBV11-3; 7 bases line up with TRBD2. The length of the CDR3 is 15 residues. Germline-derived CDR1 and CDR2 are SGHNT and YENEEA. After removal of 6 bases from V and 9 bases from J, the junction contained 14 bases not matched to a gene. The CDR3 loop is CASSKGAGASVEQFF. The CDR3 nucleotides read TGTGCCAGCAGTAAAGGGGCGGGAGCTTCTGTTGAGCAGTTCTTC.

The chain recombines TRBV27 with TRBJ1-6; 9 bases map to TRBD1. J lost 7 bases, V lost 2 bases, and 6 bases had no gene match. CDR1 is MNHEY, CDR2 SMNVEV, per germline (reference sequence). The CDR3 spans 16 residues. CDR3 sequence: CASSLVGTGWNSPLHF. The CDR3 bases are TGTGCCAGCAGTTTAGTGGGGACAGGGTGGAATTCACCCCTCCACTTT.

This rearrangement joins TRBV11-2 to TRBJ2-2, with TRBD2 matching over 9 bases. With V trimmed by 6 bases and J by 4 bases, 12 bases remained unmatched. The CDR3 runs 17 residues. Germline V CDR1 and CDR2: SGHAT, FQNNGV. This chain's CDR3 is CASSLPVAGAVTGELFF. The CDR3 region has the DNA TGTGCCAGCAGTTTACCTGTAGCGGGAGCGGTCACCGGGGAGCTGTTTTTT.

This clone was seen more than once but under ten times. CDR3 sequence: CASSLGSARQHF. CDR3 bases: TGTGCCAGCAGCTTAGGGTCAGCGCGGCAGCATTTT. The J gene is TRBJ1-5, the V gene TRBV7-9; D is unresolved. Germline CDR1 SEHNR, CDR2 FQNEAQ (reference sequence). CDR3 size: 12 residues. V lost 1 base, J lost 13 bases, and 11 bases lay in between.

This clone showed up many times. V is TRBV28 and J is TRBJ1-1; a possible D gene is TRBD1 (6 bases). Per the germline V gene, CDR1 is MDHEN and CDR2 is SYDVKM. The CDR3 length is 13 residues. V gave up 6 bases and J gave up 5 bases, with 13 bases separating them. The CDR3 reads CASRPRGGTEAFF. The CDR3 DNA follows: TGTGCCAGCAGGCCCAGAGGGGGAACTGAAGCTTTCTTT.

This clone was picked up a small number of times. The V gene is TRBV4-1, the J gene TRBJ1-3, with 8 bases that match TRBD1. There are 15 residues in the CDR3. Germline assignment: CDR1 MGHRA and CDR2 YSYEKL. Trimming at V came to 1 base and at J to 6 bases, leaving 5 bases not matched to a gene. The CDR3 region is CASSQVWDRINTIYF. The CDR3 nucleotides read TGCGCCAGCAGCCAAGTTTGGGACAGGATAAACACCATATATTTT.

The chain is built from TRBV28 and TRBJ2-5; possible D gene TRBD1, 6 bases. This CDR3 has 15 amino acids. Germline values: CDR1 MDHEN, CDR2 SYDVKM. Trimming left V 3 bases short and J 6 bases short, with 17 bases between. The DNA of the CDR3 is TGTGCCAGCAGTTTGGGGCAGGGGTCGGTGAAGACCCAGTACTTC. The encoded protein is CASSLGQGSVKTQYF.

The chain employs TRBV5-1 and TRBJ1-1; D not resolved. The CDR3 runs 15 residues. The V gene lost 3 bases and the J gene lost 1 base, with 13 bases spanning the gap. Germline loops: CDR1 SGHRS, CDR2 YFSETQ. The DNA for the CDR3 is TGCGCCAGCAGCTGGCACCTCGTATCGAACACTGAAGCTTTCTTT. This codes for CASSWHLVSNTEAFF.

V is TRBV6-5 and J is TRBJ2-5; D is possibly TRBD2 (6 bases). The CDR3 runs to 13 residues. The germline V gene encodes CDR1 MNHEY and CDR2 SVGAGI. Trimming removed 5 bases from V and 14 bases from J, with 21 bases in between. The CDR3 DNA follows: TGTGCCAGCAGTCCAACCCAAACCGGGACTCGATACTTC. It is translated as CASSPTQTGTRYF.

The CDR3 region is CASSSESNIQYF. The CDR3 region has the DNA TGTGCCAGCAGCTCGGAGTCAAACATTCAGTACTTC. The rearrangement joins TRBV9 to TRBJ2-4; D call uncertain. The CDR3 loop spans 12 amino acids. Germline CDR1 SGDLS, CDR2 YYNGEE. Trimming pared 4 bases from V and 6 bases from J, leaving 8 bases between.

This clone appeared a single time. The rearrangement uses TRBV5-4 and TRBJ1-2; possibly TRBD1 for D (6 bases). The CDR3 runs 15 residues. Deletions cut 0 bases from V and 2 bases from J, with 11 bases between. Germline loops: CDR1 SGHNT, CDR2 YYREEE (reference sequence). The chain's CDR3 is CASSLVGAGNYGYTF. The CDR3 nucleotides are TGTGCCAGCAGCTTGGTGGGGGCAGGGAACTATGGCTACACCTTC.